This T cell receptor beta chain emerged from a study of Ad26.COV2.S vaccination and SARS-CoV-2 variants. Generated by immunoSEQ multiplex PCR, the TCRdb table keeps only in-frame clones and is missing some. The sample consists of around 140,000 clones, 86% of them appearing once. Sample: peripheral blood, taken after recovery from COVID-19. The source is a human donor who had recovered from COVID-19.

DNA for the CDR3: TGTGCCAGCAGCCAAACGAGGGGCGATGAGCAGTTCTTC. This translates into CASSQTRGDEQFF. This chain links TRBV5-4 with TRBJ2-1; D possibly uses TRBD1 or TRBD2 (5 bases each). The CDR3 length is 13 residues. Trimming removed 4 bases at V and 8 bases at J, with 13 bases between. The germline V gene encodes CDR1 SGHNT and CDR2 YYREEE (reference sequence).